These 28 T cell receptor beta chains came from one sample sequenced in a study of control samples from healthy donors and cancer patients. The method was immunoSEQ multiplex PCR; TCRdb's version includes in-frame clones alone and lacks a portion of them. This table has around 100,000 clones, roughly 84% appearing once. The material sequenced was blood. These TCRs come from a woman in her forties or fifties in good health.

This sequence joins TRBV27 and TRBJ1-2; 11 bases match TRBD1. Per germline, CDR1 MNHEY and CDR2 SMNVEV (reference sequence). V shed 3 bases and J 5 bases; nucleotides not matched to a gene: 5. The CDR3 extends over 15 amino acids. As DNA, the CDR3 is TGTGCCAGCAGTTTTGGGACAGGGGGTGTTTATGGCTACACCTTC. Residues: CASSFGTGGVYGYTF.

J is TRBJ2-6 and V is TRBV27; D is undetermined. The germline V gene encodes CDR1 MNHEY and CDR2 SMNVEV (reference sequence). The CDR3 consists of 15 residues. V lost 2 bases and J lost 0, with 5 bases in between. This CDR3 is CASSLPSSGANVLTF. CDR3 DNA sequence: TGTGCCAGCAGTTTACCTAGCTCTGGGGCCAACGTCCTGACTTTC. Based on the CDR3 plus reference TRBV27 and TRBJ2-6, the full variable domain is EAQVTQNPRYLITVTGKKLTVTCSQNMNHEYMSWYRQDPGLGLRQIYYSMNVEVTDKGDVPEGYKVSRKEKRNFPLILESPSPNQTSLYFCASSLPSSGANVLTFGAGSRLTVL.

This clone occurred once. CDR3 nucleotide sequence: TGTGCCAGCAGTCAAGGGTTCGATGAGCAGTTCTTC. Translating it yields CASSQGFDEQFF. This sequence joins TRBV9 and TRBJ2-1; D remains ambiguous. This CDR3 is 12 amino acids long. Germline V gene data show CDR1 as SGDLS and CDR2 as YYNGEE. Trimming took 5 bases from V and 8 from J, leaving 11 bases between them.

This chain joins TRBV30 and TRBJ1-1, with 9 bases lining up with TRBD1. Losses at the gene ends were 3 bases for V and 1 base for J; bases not matched to a gene: 0. Germline-derived CDR1 and CDR2 are GTSNPN and SVGIG (reference sequence). The CDR3 contains 13 residues. DNA for the CDR3: TGTGCCTGGAGGGGACAGGGGAACACTGAAGCTTTCTTT. This encodes CAWRGQGNTEAFF. The whole variable domain, remainder taken from reference TRBV30 and TRBJ1-1, is SQTIHQWPATLVQPVGSPLSLECTVEGTSNPNLYWYRQAAGRGLQLLFYSVGIGQISSEVPQNLSASRPQDRQFILSSKKLLLSDSGFYLCAWRGQGNTEAFFGQGTRLTVV.

The chain carries TRBV29-1 and TRBJ2-3; 8 nucleotides match TRBD2. The V gene's germline CDR1 is SQVTM and CDR2 ANQGSEA. CDR3 length: 16 residues. V lost 3 bases and J lost 2; bases outside the gene matches: 10. CDR3 protein: CSVEGGVAGHTDTQYF. The CDR3 DNA reads as TGCAGCGTTGAGGGGGGGGTAGCGGGACACACAGATACGCAGTATTTT.

The V and J genes are TRBV11-2 and TRBJ2-7; 7 nucleotides align to TRBD2. The V and J ends lost 10 bases and 7 bases, in that order; junction bases with no gene match: 19. The CDR3 extends over 15 amino acids. CDR1 and CDR2 (germline): SGHAT, FQNNGV. Here the CDR3 DNA reads TGTGCCACTTCTAGCGGCAGGGCGGGCTTGAGGGAGCAGTACTTC. This gives the protein CATSSGRAGLREQYF.

The genes are TRBV2 and TRBJ1-1; unclear D gene. V shed 4 bases and J shed 1 base, with 10 bases lying between them. This CDR3 is built from 14 residues. CDR1 SNHLY and CDR2 FYNNEI come from the germline V gene. CDR3 bases: TGTGCCAGCAGTGGTTCTCACAGGAACACTGAAGCTTTCTTT. Protein product: CASSGSHRNTEAFF.

V is TRBV7-2 and J is TRBJ1-1, with D unresolved. The germline V gene has CDR1 SGHTA and CDR2 FQGNSA. This CDR3 is built from 16 residues. V shed 2 bases and J shed 2 bases, with 15 bases lying between them. In DNA form, the CDR3 reads TGTGCCAGCAGCTTACGGGTAATAACAGCCAACACTGAAGCTTTCTTT. Its protein product is CASSLRVITANTEAFF.

The V call is TRBV6-5, the J call TRBJ1-2; D is ambiguous. With 7 bases removed from V and 5 bases from J, the gap between germline ends came to 8 bases. CDR3 length: 11 amino acids. Germline loops: CDR1 MNHEY, CDR2 SVGAGI. CDR3 amino acids: CASINGYGYTF. In DNA form, the CDR3 reads TGTGCCAGCATTAACGGTTATGGCTACACCTTC.

J is TRBJ2-3 and V is TRBV9, with TRBD2 identical over 12 bases. Germline CDR1 and CDR2: SGDLS and YYNGEE. This CDR3 is 16 amino acids long. Trimming cost V 5 bases and J 4 bases; bases outside gene matches: 8. The CDR3 here is CASSYSTSGRPDTQYF. CDR3 in DNA: TGTGCCAGCAGTTATTCGACTAGCGGGAGACCAGATACGCAGTATTTT. The whole variable domain, filled in from reference TRBV9 and TRBJ2-3, reads DSGVTQTPKHLITATGQRVTLRCSPRSGDLSVYWYQQSLDQGLQFLIQYYNGEERAKGNILERFSAQQFPDLHSELNLSSLELGDSALYFCASSYSTSGRPDTQYFGPGTRLTVL.

The chain employs TRBV5-6 and TRBJ1-3; tentatively, D is TRBD1 (5 bases). The germline V gene has CDR1 SGHDT and CDR2 YYEEEE. This CDR3 has 14 amino acids. Deletions cut 3 bases from V and 4 bases from J, with 11 bases between. The CDR3 nucleotides read TGTGCCAGCAGCTGGGACCCGGCCGGAAACACCATATATTTT. This translates into CASSWDPAGNTIYF.

There are a few counts of this clone. The chain links TRBV29-1 to TRBJ1-2; 7 bases map to TRBD1. Germline lookup yields CDR1 SQVTM and CDR2 ANQGSEA. This CDR3 is 13 amino acids long. The J segment lost 7 bases and the V segment lost 6 bases, leaving 11 bases of the junction unmatched. This CDR3 is CSVRETGLGGYTF. The CDR3 coding sequence is TGCAGCGTGAGGGAGACAGGGTTGGGTGGCTACACCTTC.

This clone was seen only once. The chain employs TRBV10-2 and TRBJ2-1, with D tentatively TRBD2 (5 bases). The CDR3 loop spans 11 amino acids. V lost 3 bases and J 9 bases, leaving 6 bases between the germline ends. Germline CDR1 and CDR2: WSHSY and SAAADI. The CDR3 spells CASSERGEQFF. CDR3 sequence (DNA): TGCGCCAGCAGTGAACGGGGTGAGCAGTTCTTC.

The CDR3 DNA reads TGTGCCACCAGTGAATTTCTAGACGGGTGCACCGGGGAGCTGTTTTTT. Its translation: CATSEFLDGCTGELFF. The genes are TRBV24-1 and TRBJ2-2; D gene uncertain. V was pared by 4 bases and J by 4 bases, with 15 bases between. CDR3 size: 16 residues. Germline V gene data show CDR1 as KGHDR and CDR2 as SFDVKD.

There are a few counts of this clone. This chain connects TRBV7-3 to TRBJ2-6, with 13 bases matching TRBD2. The CDR3 spans 19 residues. J gave up 0 bases and V 9 bases, and 11 bases lay outside the gene matches. Germline-derived CDR1 and CDR2 are SGHTA and FQGTGA. The CDR3 sequence is CASSNATSGRYSGANVLTF. DNA of the CDR3: TGTGCCAGTAGCAACGCGACTAGCGGGAGGTACTCTGGGGCCAACGTCCTGACTTTC.

This chain connects TRBV5-1 to TRBJ2-1, with 8 bases identical to TRBD2. J lost 5 bases, V lost 3 bases, and 13 bases had no gene match. This CDR3 contains 17 residues. Germline assignment: CDR1 SGHRS and CDR2 YFSETQ. CDR3 DNA: TGCGCCAGCAGCTCGAGCGGGGGCCAGAGGACGAACAATGAGCAGTTCTTC. This encodes CASSSSGGQRTNNEQFF.

The chain recombines TRBV20-1 with TRBJ2-3; no reliable D call. V was cut by 6 bases and J by 4 bases, with 14 bases left in between. The CDR3 covers 13 residues. Germline assignment: CDR1 DFQATT and CDR2 SNEGSKA (reference sequence). The CDR3: CSASQPGADTQYF. In DNA, the CDR3 is TGCAGTGCGAGTCAGCCAGGTGCAGATACGCAGTATTTT.

The J gene is TRBJ1-2, the V gene TRBV19; D not certain. Trimming pared 7 bases from V and 5 bases from J, leaving 11 bases between. The CDR3 is 12 residues long. CDR1 is LNHDA and CDR2 is SQIVND in the germline V gene (reference sequence). CDR3 protein: CASTDREYGYTF. CDR3 nucleotide sequence: TGTGCCAGTACGGACCGGGAATATGGCTACACCTTC.

The CDR3 loop reads CASSHDTRNGDEQFF. The CDR3, as DNA: TGCGCCAGCAGCCACGATACGCGGAACGGGGATGAGCAGTTCTTC. The chain combines TRBV4-3 with TRBJ2-1; tentatively, D is TRBD2 (5 bases). Germline V lookup: CDR1 LGHNA, CDR2 YSLEER. This CDR3 comprises 15 residues. V lost 3 bases, J lost 8 bases, and 17 bases lay in between.

The chain recombines TRBV4-1 with TRBJ1-1; TRBD1 might be the D (5 bases). The CDR3 covers 15 residues. Trimming left V 3 bases short and J 7 bases short, with 18 bases between. Germline loops: CDR1 MGHRA, CDR2 YSYEKL. CDR3 region: CASSHPPGGKVEAFF. CDR3 sequence (DNA): TGCGCCAGCAGCCATCCGCCGGGGGGGAAAGTTGAAGCTTTCTTT.

The CDR3 coding sequence is TGTGCCAGCAGTTTGTGGTTAGACTCTGGAAACACCATATATTTT. Translation gives CASSLWLDSGNTIYF. The chain uses TRBV27 and TRBJ1-3; D not certain. V was cut by 3 bases and J by 0 bases, with 9 bases left in between. Germline-derived CDR1 and CDR2 are MNHEY and SMNVEV (reference sequence). The CDR3 runs to 15 residues.

The chain joins TRBV30 to TRBJ1-2; D is perhaps TRBD1 (6 bases). V lost 3 bases and J lost 1, with 15 bases in between. Germline CDR1 and CDR2: GTSNPN and SVGIG (reference sequence). This CDR3 is built from 15 residues. The CDR3 sequence: CAWSDPIRGNYGYTF. CDR3 bases: TGTGCCTGGAGCGACCCTATCAGGGGTAACTATGGCTACACCTTC. Full variable domain (remainder filled in from reference TRBV30 and TRBJ1-2): SQTIHQWPATLVQPVGSPLSLECTVEGTSNPNLYWYRQAAGRGLQLLFYSVGIGQISSEVPQNLSASRPQDRQFILSSKKLLLSDSGFYLCAWSDPIRGNYGYTFGSGTRLTVV.

The rearrangement uses TRBV2 and TRBJ2-3; the D gene is possibly TRBD1 (5 bases). Trimming left V 3 bases short and J 11 bases short, with 15 bases between. The CDR3 runs 13 residues. The germline V gene encodes CDR1 SNHLY and CDR2 FYNNEI. CDR3 sequence reads: CASSDRQGLRQYF. The CDR3 bases are TGTGCCAGCAGTGATAGGCAGGGTTTAAGGCAGTATTTT.

The chain employs TRBV24-1 and TRBJ1-5; D call uncertain. Between the trimmed V and J ends, which lost 7 bases and 2 bases, there was a span of 11 bases. Germline V gene sequence: CDR1 KGHDR, CDR2 SFDVKD. The CDR3 loop spans 14 amino acids. CDR3 sequence (DNA): TGTGCCACCAGATTGGGAGACGGCAATCAGCCCCAGCATTTT. Its translation: CATRLGDGNQPQHF.

This clone was seen a single time. The rearrangement uses TRBV25-1 and TRBJ1-4; 9 nucleotides match TRBD1. Germline loops: CDR1 MGHDK, CDR2 SYGVNS. V lost 5 bases and J lost 7; bases outside the gene matches: 5. CDR3 size: 14 residues. CDR3 amino acids: CASSLQGAGEKLFF. The DNA of the CDR3 is TGTGCCAGCAGTTTACAGGGGGCGGGTGAAAAACTGTTTTTT.

The V call is TRBV5-4, the J call TRBJ2-3, with D possibly TRBD2 on 6 matching bases. CDR1 is SGHNT and CDR2 is YYREEE in the germline V gene (reference sequence). Trimming removed 5 bases at V and 2 bases at J, with 21 bases between. The CDR3 extends over 17 amino acids. CDR3: CASRRDFPGHLTDTQYF. Here the CDR3 DNA reads TGTGCCAGCAGAAGGGACTTCCCTGGGCATCTCACAGATACGCAGTATTTT.

The V gene is TRBV19, the J gene TRBJ2-7, with D perhaps TRBD1 or TRBD2 (5 bases each). This CDR3 comprises 15 residues. V lost 3 bases and J lost 0, with 12 bases in between. The germline CDR1 and CDR2 sequences are LNHDA and SQIVND (reference sequence). CDR3 amino acids: CASSMRGVPSYEQYV. DNA for the CDR3: TGTGCCAGTAGTATGAGAGGGGTCCCCTCCTACGAGCAGTACGTC.

Here the CDR3 reads CASSKASGTSGGYNEQFF. CDR3 bases: TGTGCCAGTAGTAAGGCGTCCGGGACTAGCGGGGGCTACAATGAGCAGTTCTTC. The chain is built from TRBV19 and TRBJ2-1; 14 nucleotides align to TRBD2. The J segment lost 3 bases and the V segment lost 4 bases, leaving 8 bases of the junction unmatched. The germline V gene has CDR1 LNHDA and CDR2 SQIVND (reference sequence). The length of the CDR3 is 18 residues.